This TCR beta chain emerged from a study of blood T cells in healthy people across ages. In the case of this clonotype: Its antigen is unknown.

Using a J-beta primer mix together with a sample-barcoded 5' primer, a second PCR was run for roughly 6 to 12 cycles. TCRdb itself ran the 5' RACE reads through MiXCR, one entry per CDR3 protein. The sample carries about 1.5 million distinct CDR3 sequences, about 45% recorded once. Points from the study as a whole: The lack of PBMC sorting stopped any conclusive naive versus antigen-experienced comparison.

Sequenced material: blood. The sequence was collected from a woman aged 18-29 years in good health.

The CDR3: CSARVARDIQYF. The CDR3 DNA is TGCAGTGCTAGAGTTGCGAGGGACATTCAGTACTTC. The V call is TRBV20-1, the J call TRBJ2-4; D is possibly TRBD2 (5 bases). CDR1 is DFQATT, CDR2 SNEGSKA, per germline (reference sequence). The CDR3 contains 12 residues. Trimming took off 1 base at V and 8 bases at J, with 9 bases between the two ends.